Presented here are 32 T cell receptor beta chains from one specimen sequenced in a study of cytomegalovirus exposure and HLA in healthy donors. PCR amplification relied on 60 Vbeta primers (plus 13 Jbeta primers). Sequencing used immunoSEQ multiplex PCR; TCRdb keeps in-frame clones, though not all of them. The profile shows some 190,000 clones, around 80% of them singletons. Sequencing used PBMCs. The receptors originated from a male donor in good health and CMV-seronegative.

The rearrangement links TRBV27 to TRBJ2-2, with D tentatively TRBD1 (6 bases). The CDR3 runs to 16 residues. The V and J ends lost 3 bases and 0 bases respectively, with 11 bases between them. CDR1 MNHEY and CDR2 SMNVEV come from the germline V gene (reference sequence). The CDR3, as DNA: TGTGCCAGCAGTTTTCCAGGGGCTTCGAACACCGGGGAGCTGTTTTTT. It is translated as CASSFPGASNTGELFF.

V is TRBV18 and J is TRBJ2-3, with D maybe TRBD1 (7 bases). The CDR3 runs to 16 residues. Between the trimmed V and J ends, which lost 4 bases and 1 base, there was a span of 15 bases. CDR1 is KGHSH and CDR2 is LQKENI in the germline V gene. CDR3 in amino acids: CASSRRGPGGTDTQYF. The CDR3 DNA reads TGTGCCAGCTCACGGAGGGGGCCCGGGGGCACAGATACGCAGTATTTT.

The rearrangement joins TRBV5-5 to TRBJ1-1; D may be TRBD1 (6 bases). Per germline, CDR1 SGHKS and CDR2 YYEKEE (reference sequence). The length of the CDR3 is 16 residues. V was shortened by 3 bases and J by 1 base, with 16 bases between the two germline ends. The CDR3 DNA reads TGTGCCAGCAGCTCGATAACAGGGTGGGGGAACACTGAAGCTTTCTTT. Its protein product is CASSSITGWGNTEAFF.

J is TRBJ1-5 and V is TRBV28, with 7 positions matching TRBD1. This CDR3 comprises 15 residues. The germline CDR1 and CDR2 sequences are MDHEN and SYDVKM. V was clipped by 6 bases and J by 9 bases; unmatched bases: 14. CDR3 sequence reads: CASSSRTGRQRPQHF. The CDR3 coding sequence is TGTGCCAGCAGCTCCCGGACAGGTAGACAGCGGCCCCAGCATTTT.

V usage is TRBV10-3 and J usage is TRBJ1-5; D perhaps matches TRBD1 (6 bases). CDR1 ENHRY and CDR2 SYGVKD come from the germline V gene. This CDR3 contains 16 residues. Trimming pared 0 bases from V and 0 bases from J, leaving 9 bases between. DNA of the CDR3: TGTGCCATCAGTGAGTCAGGACAGTTTAGCAATCAGCCCCAGCATTTT. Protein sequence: CAISESGQFSNQPQHF.

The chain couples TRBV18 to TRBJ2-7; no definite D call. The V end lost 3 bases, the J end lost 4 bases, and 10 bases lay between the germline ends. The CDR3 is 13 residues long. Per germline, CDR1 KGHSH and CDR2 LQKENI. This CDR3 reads CASSPSGLYEQYF. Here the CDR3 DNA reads TGTGCCAGCTCACCGTCAGGATTATACGAGCAGTACTTC.

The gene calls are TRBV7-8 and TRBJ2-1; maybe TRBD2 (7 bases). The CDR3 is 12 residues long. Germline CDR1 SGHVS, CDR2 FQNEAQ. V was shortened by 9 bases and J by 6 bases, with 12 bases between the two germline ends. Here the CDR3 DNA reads TGTGCCAGTAGGGGGGGTGGCAATGAGCAGTTCTTC. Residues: CASRGGGNEQFF.

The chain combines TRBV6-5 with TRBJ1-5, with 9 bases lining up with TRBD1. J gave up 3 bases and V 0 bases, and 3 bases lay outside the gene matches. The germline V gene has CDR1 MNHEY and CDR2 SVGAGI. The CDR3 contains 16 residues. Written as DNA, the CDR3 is TGTGCCAGCAGTTACTCGGGACAGGGCATCAATCAGCCCCAGCATTTT. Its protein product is CASSYSGQGINQPQHF.

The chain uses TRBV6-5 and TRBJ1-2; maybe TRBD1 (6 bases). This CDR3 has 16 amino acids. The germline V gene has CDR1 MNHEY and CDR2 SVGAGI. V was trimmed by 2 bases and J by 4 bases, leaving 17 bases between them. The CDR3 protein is CASSYDTWGGSYGYTF. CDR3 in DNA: TGTGCCAGCAGTTACGATACTTGGGGGGGCAGCTATGGCTACACCTTC.

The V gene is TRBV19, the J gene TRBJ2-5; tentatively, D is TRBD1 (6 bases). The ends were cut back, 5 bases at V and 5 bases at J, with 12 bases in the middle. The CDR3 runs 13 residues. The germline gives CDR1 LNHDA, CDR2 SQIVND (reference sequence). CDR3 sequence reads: CASSQQGRETQYF. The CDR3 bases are TGTGCCAGTAGTCAACAGGGAAGGGAGACCCAGTACTTC.

The CDR3 nucleotides read TGTGCCAGCACTCCAAGGGTCCATCAGACTAGCAGAGATAACAATGAGCAGTTCTTC. Amino acids: CASTPRVHQTSRDNNEQFF. This sequence joins TRBV6-9 and TRBJ2-1, with 7 positions matching TRBD2. In germline, CDR1 is MNHGY, CDR2 SVAAGI. CDR3 length equals 19 residues. Germline trimming cut 7 bases from V and 5 bases from J; bases unmatched to any gene: 23.

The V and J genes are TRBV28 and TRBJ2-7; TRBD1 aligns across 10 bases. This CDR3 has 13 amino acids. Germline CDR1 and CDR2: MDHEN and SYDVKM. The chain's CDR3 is CAFSGTGEYEQYF. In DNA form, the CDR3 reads TGTGCTTTCTCCGGGACAGGGGAGTACGAGCAGTACTTC.

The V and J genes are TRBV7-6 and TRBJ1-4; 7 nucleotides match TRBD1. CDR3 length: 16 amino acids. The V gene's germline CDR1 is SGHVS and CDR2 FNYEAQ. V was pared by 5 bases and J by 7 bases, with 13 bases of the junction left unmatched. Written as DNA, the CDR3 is TGTGCCAGCAGCCGAGGAGGGGGCAGGGGAACTGAAAAACTGTTTTTT. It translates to CASSRGGGRGTEKLFF. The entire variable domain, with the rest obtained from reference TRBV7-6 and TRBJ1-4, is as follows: GAGVSQSPRYKVTKRGQDVALRCDPISGHVSLYWYRQALGQGPEFLTYFNYEAQQDKSGLPNDRFSAERPEGSISTLTIQRTEQRDSAMYRCASSRGGGRGTEKLFFGSGTQLSVL.

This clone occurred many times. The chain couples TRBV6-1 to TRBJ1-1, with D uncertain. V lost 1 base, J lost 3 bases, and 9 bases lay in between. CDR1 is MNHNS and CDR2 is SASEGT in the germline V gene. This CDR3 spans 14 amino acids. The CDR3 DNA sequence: TGTGCCAGCAGTGAAGATTTTGAGGACACTGAAGCTTTCTTT. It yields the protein CASSEDFEDTEAFF.

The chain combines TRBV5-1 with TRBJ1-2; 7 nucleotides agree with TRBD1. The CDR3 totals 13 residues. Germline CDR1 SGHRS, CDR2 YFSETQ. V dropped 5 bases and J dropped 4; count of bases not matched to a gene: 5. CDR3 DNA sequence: TGCGCCAGCAGTCGGGACAGCTTCTATGGCTACACCTTC. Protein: CASSRDSFYGYTF.

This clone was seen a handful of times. The CDR3 reads CASSLMETSGAYEQYF. The CDR3 DNA is TGCGCCAGCAGCTTGATGGAGACTAGCGGGGCCTACGAGCAGTACTTC. The rearrangement joins TRBV5-1 to TRBJ2-7, with 11 bases lining up with TRBD2. J gave up 2 bases and V 1 base, and 5 bases lay outside the gene matches. Germline-derived CDR1 and CDR2 are SGHRS and YFSETQ. The CDR3 runs to 16 residues.

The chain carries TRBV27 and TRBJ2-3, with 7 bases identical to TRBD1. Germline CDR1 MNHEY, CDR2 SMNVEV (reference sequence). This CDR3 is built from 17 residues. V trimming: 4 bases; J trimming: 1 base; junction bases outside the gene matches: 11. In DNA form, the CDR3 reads TGTGCCAGCAGTTCAACACCCGACAGGGTTCGCACAGATACGCAGTATTTT. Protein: CASSSTPDRVRTDTQYF.

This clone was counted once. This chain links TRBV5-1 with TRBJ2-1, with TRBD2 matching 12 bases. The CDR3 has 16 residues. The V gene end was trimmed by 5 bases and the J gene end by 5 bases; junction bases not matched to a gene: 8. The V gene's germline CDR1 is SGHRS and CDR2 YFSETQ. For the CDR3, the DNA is TGCGCCAGCAGTTCTAGACTAGCGGGGGTGCACAATGAGCAGTTCTTC. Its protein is CASSSRLAGVHNEQFF.

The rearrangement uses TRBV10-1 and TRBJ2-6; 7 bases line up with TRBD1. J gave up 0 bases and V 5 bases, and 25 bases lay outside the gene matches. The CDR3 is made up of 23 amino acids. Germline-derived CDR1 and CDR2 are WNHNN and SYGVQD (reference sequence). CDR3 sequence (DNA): TGCGCCAGCAGTCAACAGATATCCGGGACAGCCGAACGCCTTTTCTCTGGGGCCAACGTCCTGACTTTC. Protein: CASSQQISGTAERLFSGANVLTF.

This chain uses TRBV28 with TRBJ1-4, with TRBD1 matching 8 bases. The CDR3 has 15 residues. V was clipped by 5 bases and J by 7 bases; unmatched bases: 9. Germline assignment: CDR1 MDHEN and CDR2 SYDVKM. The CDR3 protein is CASSPNGQGAEKLFF. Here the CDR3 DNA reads TGTGCCAGCAGTCCAAACGGACAGGGCGCTGAAAAACTGTTTTTT.

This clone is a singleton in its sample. The CDR3 sequence: CAWTGKRGPTDTQYF. The CDR3 DNA is TGTGCCTGGACCGGTAAGCGGGGGCCCACAGATACGCAGTATTTT. This chain links TRBV30 with TRBJ2-3; 8 bases agree with TRBD2. With 4 bases clipped from V and 2 bases from J, the junction kept 8 bases outside the gene matches. CDR1 GTSNPN and CDR2 SVGIG come from the germline V gene (reference sequence). The CDR3 runs 15 residues.

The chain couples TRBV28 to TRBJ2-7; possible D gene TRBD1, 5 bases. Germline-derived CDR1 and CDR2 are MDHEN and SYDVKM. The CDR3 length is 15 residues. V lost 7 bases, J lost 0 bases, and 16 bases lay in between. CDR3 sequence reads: CASNQDIPYSYEQYF. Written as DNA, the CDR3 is TGTGCCAGCAACCAGGACATACCCTACTCCTACGAGCAGTACTTC.

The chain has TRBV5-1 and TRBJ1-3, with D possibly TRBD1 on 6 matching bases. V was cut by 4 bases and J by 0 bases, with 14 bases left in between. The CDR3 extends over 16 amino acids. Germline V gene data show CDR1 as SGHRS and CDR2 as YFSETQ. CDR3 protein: CASSLGQRASGNTIYF. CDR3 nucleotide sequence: TGCGCCAGCAGCCTCGGACAGAGAGCCTCTGGAAACACCATATATTTT. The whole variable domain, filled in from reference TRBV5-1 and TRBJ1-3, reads KAGVTQTPRYLIKTRGQQVTLSCSPISGHRSVSWYQQTPGQGLQFLFEYFSETQRNKGNFPGRFSGRQFSNSRSEMNVSTLELGDSALYLCASSLGQRASGNTIYFGEGSWLTVV.

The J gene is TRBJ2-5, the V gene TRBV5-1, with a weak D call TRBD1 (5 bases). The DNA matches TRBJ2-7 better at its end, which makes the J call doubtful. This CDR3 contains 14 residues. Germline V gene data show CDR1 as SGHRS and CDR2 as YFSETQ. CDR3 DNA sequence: TGCGCCAGCAGCTTGGTCTTGACAGCCTACGAGCAGTACTTC. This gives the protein CASSLVLTAYEQYF.

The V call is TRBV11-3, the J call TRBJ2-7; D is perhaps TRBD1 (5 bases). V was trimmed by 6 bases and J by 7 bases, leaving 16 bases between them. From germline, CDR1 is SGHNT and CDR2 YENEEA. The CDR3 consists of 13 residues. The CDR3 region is CASRFQGCREQYF. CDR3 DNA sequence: TGTGCCAGCAGGTTCCAGGGTTGCAGAGAGCAGTACTTC.

CDR3 nucleotides: TGTGCCAGCAGCGCGGACTTGTTAGCCGAGCAGTACTTC. It codes for CASSADLLAEQYF. This rearrangement joins TRBV9 to TRBJ2-5; D possibly corresponds to TRBD2 (5 bases). Gene TRBJ2-7 matches the end of the DNA better, so the J call may be wrong. The CDR3 contains 13 residues. The V gene's germline CDR1 is SGDLS and CDR2 YYNGEE.

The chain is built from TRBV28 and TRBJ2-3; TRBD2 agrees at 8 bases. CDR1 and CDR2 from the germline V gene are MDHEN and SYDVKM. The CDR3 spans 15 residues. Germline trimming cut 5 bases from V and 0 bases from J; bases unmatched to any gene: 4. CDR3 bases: TGTGCCAGCAGTACGGGACTAGACAGCACAGATACGCAGTATTTT. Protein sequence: CASSTGLDSTDTQYF. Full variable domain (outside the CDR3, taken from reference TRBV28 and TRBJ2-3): DVKVTQSSRYLVKRTGEKVFLECVQDMDHENMFWYRQDPGLGLRLIYFSYDVKMKEKGDIPEGYSVSREKKERFSLILESASTNQTSMYLCASSTGLDSTDTQYFGPGTRLTVL.

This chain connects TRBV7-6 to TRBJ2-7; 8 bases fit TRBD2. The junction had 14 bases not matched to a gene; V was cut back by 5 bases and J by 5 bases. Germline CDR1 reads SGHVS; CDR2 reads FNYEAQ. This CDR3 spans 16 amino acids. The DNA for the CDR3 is TGTGCCAGCAGCCTATCCTTTGCGGGAGGAGACCACGAGCAGTACTTC. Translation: CASSLSFAGGDHEQYF.

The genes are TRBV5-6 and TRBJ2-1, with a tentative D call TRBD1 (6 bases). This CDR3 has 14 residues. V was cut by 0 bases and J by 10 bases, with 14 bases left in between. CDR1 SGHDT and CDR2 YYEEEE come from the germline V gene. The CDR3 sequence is CASSLALPTGEQFF. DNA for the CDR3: TGTGCCAGCAGCTTGGCCCTACCTACAGGGGAGCAGTTCTTC.

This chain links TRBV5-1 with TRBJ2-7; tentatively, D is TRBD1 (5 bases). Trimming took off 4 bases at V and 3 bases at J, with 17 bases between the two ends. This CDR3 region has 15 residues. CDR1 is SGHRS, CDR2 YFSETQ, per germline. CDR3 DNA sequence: TGCGCCAGCAGCCGCGAAGGGGCCGTCATCTACGAGCAGTACTTC. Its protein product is CASSREGAVIYEQYF.

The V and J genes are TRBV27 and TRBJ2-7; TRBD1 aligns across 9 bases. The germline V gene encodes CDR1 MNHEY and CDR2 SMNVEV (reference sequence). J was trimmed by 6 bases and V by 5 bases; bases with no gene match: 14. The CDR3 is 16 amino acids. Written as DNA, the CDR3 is TGTGCCAGCAGTCATAGCGCGGGGGACAGGGCGACCGAGCAGTACTTC. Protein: CASSHSAGDRATEQYF.

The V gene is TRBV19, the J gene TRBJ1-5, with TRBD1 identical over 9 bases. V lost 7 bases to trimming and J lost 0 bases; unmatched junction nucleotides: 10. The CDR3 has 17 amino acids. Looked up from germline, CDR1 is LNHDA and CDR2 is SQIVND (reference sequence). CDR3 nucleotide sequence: TGTGCCAGTATCGAGGGACAGGGACACTATAGCAATCAGCCCCAGCATTTT. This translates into CASIEGQGHYSNQPQHF.